The 6 T cell receptor beta chains listed next were all sequenced from one sample in a study of identical twins. TCRdb redid the calling of the 5' RACE reads with MiXCR, one entry per CDR3 protein. Found here are about 530,000 distinct CDR3 sequences, nearly 15% of them singletons; the top ten hold around 0.48%. These data also formed part of another study, on yellow fever vaccine responses in identical twins.

Sequencing used CD4+ T cells sorted from blood. The receptors were gathered from a woman aged 18 to 35 in good health.

This clonotype was picked up a small number of times. This rearrangement joins TRBV29-1 to TRBJ2-3, with 9 bases matching TRBD2. Germline V lookup: CDR1 SQVTM, CDR2 ANQGSEA. The V and J ends lost 3 bases and 1 base, in that order; junction bases with no gene match: 5. CDR3 size: 15 residues. CDR3 sequence reads: CSVDWLAGRTDTQYF. CDR3 bases: TGCAGCGTTGATTGGCTAGCGGGACGCACAGATACGCAGTATTTT.

This sequence joins TRBV20-1 and TRBJ2-7; the D call may be TRBD1 or TRBD2 (5 bases each). From germline, CDR1 is DFQATT and CDR2 SNEGSKA (reference sequence). The CDR3 sequence is 14 residues long. The V end lost 2 bases, the J end lost 7 bases, and 18 bases lay between the germline ends. Written as DNA, the CDR3 is TGCAGTGCTAGACCCGGGACGTCCTATGGGGAGCAGTACGTC. It translates to CSARPGTSYGEQYV.

This rearrangement joins TRBV9 to TRBJ1-1, with D unclear. The CDR3 is 15 amino acids. V was trimmed by 4 bases and J by 3 bases, leaving 16 bases between them. Germline V gene data show CDR1 as SGDLS and CDR2 as YYNGEE. Here the CDR3 DNA reads TGTGCCAGCAGCCCCCACGGGGTGGCGGACACTGAAGCTTTCTTT. Encoded protein: CASSPHGVADTEAFF.

This clonotype was seen only a few times. The chain employs TRBV4-2 and TRBJ2-1; 7 bases match TRBD2. This CDR3 contains 16 residues. V dropped 2 bases and J dropped 4; count of bases not matched to a gene: 8. Per the germline V gene, CDR1 is LGHNA and CDR2 is YNFKEQ. The CDR3 coding sequence is TGTGCCAGCAGCCAAAACGCGCGGGACTATTACAATGAGCAGTTCTTC. Residues: CASSQNARDYYNEQFF.

This clonotype has just a few counts. The V gene is TRBV5-1, the J gene TRBJ2-7; D may match TRBD1 or TRBD2 (5 bases each). The germline V gene has CDR1 SGHRS and CDR2 YFSETQ. V was clipped by 1 base and J by 0 bases, with 20 bases between them. This CDR3 region has 18 residues. Here the CDR3 reads CASSLSRFGAPSSYEQYF. The CDR3 nucleotides read TGCGCCAGCAGCTTGAGTAGGTTCGGGGCGCCGAGCTCCTACGAGCAGTACTTC. The full variable domain, completed using reference TRBV5-1 and TRBJ2-7, is KAGVTQTPRYLIKTRGQQVTLSCSPISGHRSVSWYQQTPGQGLQFLFEYFSETQRNKGNFPGRFSGRQFSNSRSEMNVSTLELGDSALYLCASSLSRFGAPSSYEQYFGPGTRLTVT.

The rearrangement uses TRBV3-1 and TRBJ1-1; 7 bases are shared with TRBD1. The CDR3 is 16 amino acids. The trim removed 4 bases at V and 3 bases at J, leaving 11 bases unmatched. Per the germline V gene, CDR1 is LGHDT and CDR2 is YNNKEL (reference sequence). Here the CDR3 DNA reads TGTGCCAGCAGCCCCCGCCTAGGGGGCCTCGACACTGAAGCTTTCTTT. This sequence encodes CASSPRLGGLDTEAFF.